Sequencing of this T cell receptor (beta chain) was carried out in a study of cytomegalovirus exposure and HLA in healthy donors. Of note for this clone: Antigen: not known.

TCRdb keeps only in-frame clones here, not all; method: immunoSEQ multiplex PCR. The top ten clones hold 3.5% to 5.5% of a sample with about 140,000 clones, over 80% of them seen once. Regarding the study as a whole: Subsequent analysis of the 100 to 150 validation repertoires found a tendency for first-cohort TCR clusters to co-occur. Among the CMV-associated chains, a few were confirmed in vitro as specific for CMV antigens.

The donors were in the roughly 110-subject validation cohort; that cohort was separate from the 666-subject first cohort. Sequencing was performed on PBMCs. The sequence was obtained from a man aged 18 to 30 in good health and CMV-seropositive.

The CDR3 DNA is TGTGCCAGCAGTTCAACACAGGGAAGGGCTAGCGGGGGGTATCAGACCCAGTACTTC. Protein product: CASSSTQGRASGGYQTQYF. V usage is TRBV7-9 and J usage is TRBJ2-5; 11 nucleotides line up with TRBD2. Germline loops: CDR1 SEHNR, CDR2 FQNEAQ (reference sequence). V dropped 6 bases and J dropped 6; count of bases not matched to a gene: 21. The length of the CDR3 is 19 residues.